This T cell receptor (beta chain) was identified during a study of T cell responses to AZD1222 COVID-19 vaccine. The table lists this clone with a count of one. V was shortened by 3 bases and J by 2 bases, with 4 bases between the two germline ends. Germline loops: CDR1 LGHDT, CDR2 YNNKEL (reference sequence). CDR3 size: 12 residues. Assay used: immunoSEQ multiplex PCR; TCRdb lists only in-frame clones, some missing. The table has some 110,000 clones, 93% seen once; the top ten hold roughly 5%. The sequence came from an adult in good health. The J gene is TRBJ1-2, the V gene TRBV3-1 (or the pseudogene TRBV3-2), with no clear D. Specimen: peripheral blood, collected on day 0 of AZD1222 vaccination. The CDR3 region has the DNA TGTGCCAGCAGCCAGCAGAACTATGGCTACACCTTC. Protein product: CASSQQNYGYTF.